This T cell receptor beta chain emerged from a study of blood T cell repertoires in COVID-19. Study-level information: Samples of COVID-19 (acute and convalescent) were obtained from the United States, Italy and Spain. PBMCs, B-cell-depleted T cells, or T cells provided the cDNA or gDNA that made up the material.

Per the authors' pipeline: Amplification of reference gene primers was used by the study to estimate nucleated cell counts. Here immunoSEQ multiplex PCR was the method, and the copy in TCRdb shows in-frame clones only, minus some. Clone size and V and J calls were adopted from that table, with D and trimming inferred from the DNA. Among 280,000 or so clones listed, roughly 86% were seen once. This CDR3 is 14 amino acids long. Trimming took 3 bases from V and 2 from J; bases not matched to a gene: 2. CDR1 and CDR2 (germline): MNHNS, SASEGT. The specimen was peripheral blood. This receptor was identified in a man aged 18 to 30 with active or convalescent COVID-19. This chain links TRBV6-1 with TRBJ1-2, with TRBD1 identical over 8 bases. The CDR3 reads CASSDRDRNYGYTF. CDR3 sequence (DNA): TGTGCCAGCAGTGACCGGGACAGGAACTATGGCTACACCTTC.